A single sample gave rise to the 10 T cell receptor beta chains below, sequenced in a study of T cells after yellow fever vaccination (dated by TCRdb to the late 2010s). To prepare the library, 5' RACE was applied. Sequenced on an Illumina HiSeq 2500. TCRdb took the public reads, trimmed them with fastp at Q25, ran MiXCR for clone calling and kept in-frame beta chains. For every CDR3 protein sequence, its rows merge into one entry that carries the most common genes and DNA. Counted in this sample were approximately 300,000 distinct CDR3 sequences; roughly 6.8% of them appeared once. The ten largest clones capture 15% to 20% of the sample. The treatment or condition label, as the study defines it: live attenuated yellow fever vaccine strain. The material sequenced was PBMCs, taken around 45 days after the first yellow fever vaccination. The receptors stem from a man aged 18-30 years who received the YFV17D yellow fever vaccine.

This chain connects TRBV4-3 to TRBJ2-5; TRBD1 aligns across 8 bases. The CDR3 covers 15 residues. Germline assignment: CDR1 LGHNA and CDR2 YSLEER. With V trimmed by 6 bases and J by 5 bases, 11 bases remained unmatched. DNA of the CDR3: TGCGCCAGCAGTCGGAGACAGGGGCCAGCGGAGACCCAGTACTTC. It yields the protein CASSRRQGPAETQYF.

This clonotype was seen many times. The CDR3 nucleotides read TGTGCCAGCAGCTTAACAGGGGGCCACGAGCAGTACTTC. This gives the protein CASSLTGGHEQYF. The V call is TRBV7-3, the J call TRBJ2-7; 7 bases line up with TRBD1. The germline gives CDR1 SGHTA, CDR2 FQGTGA. CDR3 length: 13 amino acids. J was trimmed by 5 bases and V by 0 bases; bases with no gene match: 1.

This clonotype was recorded many times. The chain recombines TRBV27 with TRBJ2-7, with D maybe TRBD2 (5 bases). V lost 6 bases to trimming and J lost 3 bases, with 12 bases between them. The germline V gene encodes CDR1 MNHEY and CDR2 SMNVEV (reference sequence). The CDR3 consists of 13 residues. The CDR3 DNA follows: TGTGCCAGCAGCCCCCTCGGGGTCTACGAGCAGTACGTC. This codes for CASSPLGVYEQYV.

The V gene is TRBV25-1, the J gene TRBJ2-1; D remains unclear. CDR3 size: 13 residues. Per germline, CDR1 MGHDK and CDR2 SYGVNS. The V end lost 5 bases, the J end lost 5 bases, and 10 bases lay between the germline ends. The CDR3 DNA reads as TGTGCCAGCAGTCTCACAGCTAACAATGAGCAGTTCTTC. It specifies CASSLTANNEQFF.

The sample holds many counts of this clonotype. This rearrangement joins TRBV10-3 to TRBJ1-2; D is undetermined. The CDR3 is 15 residues long. CDR1 and CDR2 (germline): ENHRY, SYGVKD. With 2 bases removed from V and 0 bases from J, the gap between germline ends came to 10 bases. This chain's CDR3 is CAISEGGPTNYGYTF. In DNA, the CDR3 is TGTGCCATCAGTGAGGGCGGTCCGACTAACTATGGCTACACCTTC.

This clonotype was seen a few times. This chain uses TRBV6-1 with TRBJ2-2; perhaps TRBD2 as D (5 bases). The CDR3 is 14 amino acids. Germline loops: CDR1 MNHNS, CDR2 SASEGT. Trimming pared 10 bases from V and 1 base from J, leaving 13 bases between. The CDR3 region is CATDWTENTGELFF. CDR3 in DNA: TGTGCCACTGACTGGACTGAGAACACCGGGGAGCTGTTTTTT.

This clonotype was counted only a few times. The gene calls are TRBV15 and TRBJ2-7, with D possibly matching TRBD1 (6 bases). Trimming removed 4 bases from V and 0 bases from J, with 13 bases in between. The CDR3 is made up of 15 amino acids. Per the germline V gene, CDR1 is LNHNV and CDR2 is YYDKDF (reference sequence). The CDR3 region has the DNA TGTGCCACCAGCACCAGCAGGGGAAGCTCCTACGAGCAGTACTTC. Amino acids: CATSTSRGSSYEQYF.

This clonotype was found a few times. Here the CDR3 DNA reads TGTGCCAGCAGTTTTGTAGGGACCTCACCCCTCCACTTT. Protein product: CASSFVGTSPLHF. This chain uses TRBV12-3 or TRBV12-4 with TRBJ1-6; perhaps TRBD1 as D (5 bases). The ends were cut back, 3 bases at V and 10 bases at J, with 10 bases in the middle. This CDR3 comprises 13 residues.

This sequence joins TRBV28 and TRBJ2-3; a possible D gene is TRBD2 (7 bases). V shed 5 bases and J shed 2 bases, with 14 bases lying between them. The CDR3 is 15 residues long. Germline V CDR1 and CDR2: MDHEN, SYDVKM. The CDR3 sequence: CASSGGGRNTDTQYF. In nucleotides, the CDR3 is TGTGCCAGCAGTGGGGGGGGGCGCAACACAGATACGCAGTATTTT.

The chain employs TRBV18 and TRBJ2-4; the D is unclear. V dropped 3 bases and J dropped 0 bases, with 9 bases sitting between them. Germline-derived CDR1 and CDR2 are KGHSH and LQKENI. The CDR3 has 15 residues. The chain's CDR3 is CASSPASEAKNIQYF. In DNA form, the CDR3 reads TGTGCCAGCTCACCGGCGTCAGAAGCCAAAAACATTCAGTACTTC.